Listed here are 6 T cell receptor beta chains from one sample, sequenced in a study of cytomegalovirus exposure and HLA in healthy donors. The PCR had 60 Vbeta and 13 Jbeta primers. Clones were read by immunoSEQ multiplex PCR, and TCRdb kept only the in-frame ones, dropping some. The sample lists 100,000 to 150,000 clones; around 72% were seen once. Sample: PBMCs. The receptors shown here come from a man aged 25 to 40 in good health and CMV-seronegative.

The V call is TRBV6-5, the J call TRBJ2-5, with TRBD1 matching 7 bases. The J call may be incorrect, as the DNA end agrees better with TRBJ2-7. This CDR3 contains 15 residues. Germline V gene data show CDR1 as MNHEY and CDR2 as SVGAGI. CDR3 in amino acids: CASSYFGTDLYEQYF. CDR3 nucleotide sequence: TGTGCCAGCAGTTACTTCGGGACAGATCTCTACGAGCAGTACTTC.

The chain carries TRBV9 and TRBJ2-7; 7 bases map to TRBD1. Trimming took 4 bases from V and 6 from J; bases not matched to a gene: 7. The germline V gene has CDR1 SGDLS and CDR2 YYNGEE. The CDR3 loop spans 13 amino acids. CDR3 in amino acids: CASSTWDRGEQYF. CDR3 in DNA: TGTGCCAGCAGCACCTGGGACAGAGGCGAGCAGTACTTC.

The chain combines TRBV28 with TRBJ2-2, with 9 bases aligning to TRBD1. CDR1 and CDR2 from the germline V gene are MDHEN and SYDVKM. V lost 5 bases and J lost 0; bases outside the gene matches: 7. The CDR3 is 17 residues long. Here the CDR3 DNA reads TGTGCCAGCAGTGTTCCCGGGACAGGGACGAACACCGGGGAGCTGTTTTTT. It encodes CASSVPGTGTNTGELFF.

The chain recombines TRBV5-1 with TRBJ1-2, with D maybe TRBD1 (5 bases). Germline CDR1 reads SGHRS; CDR2 reads YFSETQ. This CDR3 comprises 15 residues. V was clipped by 2 bases and J by 2 bases, with 13 bases between them. The CDR3 reads CASSFLPGINYGYTF. The CDR3, as DNA: TGCGCCAGCAGCTTTCTTCCAGGGATAAACTATGGCTACACCTTC.

The CDR3 spells CASRRAGTPLGYGNTEAFF. The CDR3 DNA follows: TGCGCCAGCAGGCGCGCCGGGACACCCCTGGGCTATGGGAACACTGAAGCTTTCTTT. J is TRBJ1-1 and V is TRBV4-1; D is possibly TRBD1 (6 bases). There are 19 residues in the CDR3. The V end was cut by 6 bases, the J end by 1 base, with 27 bases between. Germline-derived CDR1 and CDR2 are MGHRA and YSYEKL.

The chain couples TRBV20-1 to TRBJ2-7, with D maybe TRBD1 (5 bases). V was pared by 5 bases and J by 3 bases, with 8 bases between. Germline assignment: CDR1 DFQATT and CDR2 SNEGSKA (reference sequence). CDR3 length: 11 residues. CDR3 in DNA: TGCAGTGCTTGGGGCGGCTACGAGCAGTACTTC. Protein: CSAWGGYEQYF.